One and the same sample provided the 5 T cell receptor beta chains below, sequenced in a study of a mutant IDH1 vaccine in newly diagnosed glioma (dated by TCRdb to the early 2020s). Their specific antigens are unknown. The label giving this sample's time point can be read as: week 5, during vaccination. Each vaccine dose, consisting of 300 ug of a 20-mer mutant IDH1 peptide in Montanide, was administered subcutaneously with topical imiquimod. Libraries were constructed by the immunoSEQ multiplex PCR assay. TCRdb's version of the immuneACCESS table is confined to in-frame rearrangements and falls short of the full clone set. An unresolved V gene accounts for under half of the shortfall where checked; the remainder is of unknown origin. The sample table shows over 50,000 clones, and 85% to 90% are seen once. Roughly 5% of the sample lies in the top ten. This specimen consisted of PBMCs, obtained from a glioma patient whose treatment included an IDH1 peptide vaccine. The receptors shown here come from a middle-aged woman with glioma.

The rearrangement uses TRBV6-5 and TRBJ2-2, with D possibly being TRBD1 (5 bases). Trimming took 2 bases from V and 6 from J, leaving 16 bases between them. CDR1 and CDR2 (germline): MNHEY, SVGAGI. There are 16 residues in the CDR3. Here the CDR3 reads CASSYPGRVSPGELFF. In DNA form, the CDR3 reads TGTGCCAGCAGTTACCCCGGCAGGGTCAGTCCCGGGGAGCTGTTTTTT.

V gene TRBV6-1 combines with J gene TRBJ1-3; no clear D. Germline CDR1 MNHNS, CDR2 SASEGT. CDR3 length equals 12 residues. The ends were cut back, 6 bases at V and 9 bases at J, with 12 bases in the middle. The CDR3 sequence is CASRGISGTIYF. The CDR3 DNA follows: TGTGCCAGCAGAGGGATTTCTGGCACCATATATTTT.

The chain combines TRBV19 with TRBJ2-7, with D unclear. Germline V gene sequence: CDR1 LNHDA, CDR2 SQIVND (reference sequence). Trimming cost V 0 bases and J 2 bases, with 5 bases left between them. The CDR3 spans 13 residues. The CDR3: CASSIDITYEQYF. The CDR3 bases are TGTGCCAGTAGTATAGACATTACCTACGAGCAGTACTTC.

This clone was detected a few times. This chain joins TRBV18 and TRBJ2-7, with D tentatively TRBD1 (6 bases). The CDR3 runs to 18 residues. From germline, CDR1 is KGHSH and CDR2 LQKENI. V was pared by 1 base and J by 2 bases, with 21 bases between. The CDR3, as DNA: TGTGCCAGCTCACCACTTGGGCCTGGGGGCAGAACAACCTACGAGCAGTACTTC. This sequence encodes CASSPLGPGGRTTYEQYF.

The rearrangement joins TRBV5-1 to TRBJ2-2, with D uncertain. Germline values: CDR1 SGHRS, CDR2 YFSETQ. With 2 bases removed from V and 0 bases from J, the gap between germline ends came to 8 bases. The length of the CDR3 is 15 residues. In DNA, the CDR3 is TGCGCCAGCAGCTTAAGGTCATCGAACACCGGGGAGCTGTTTTTT. Protein: CASSLRSSNTGELFF.